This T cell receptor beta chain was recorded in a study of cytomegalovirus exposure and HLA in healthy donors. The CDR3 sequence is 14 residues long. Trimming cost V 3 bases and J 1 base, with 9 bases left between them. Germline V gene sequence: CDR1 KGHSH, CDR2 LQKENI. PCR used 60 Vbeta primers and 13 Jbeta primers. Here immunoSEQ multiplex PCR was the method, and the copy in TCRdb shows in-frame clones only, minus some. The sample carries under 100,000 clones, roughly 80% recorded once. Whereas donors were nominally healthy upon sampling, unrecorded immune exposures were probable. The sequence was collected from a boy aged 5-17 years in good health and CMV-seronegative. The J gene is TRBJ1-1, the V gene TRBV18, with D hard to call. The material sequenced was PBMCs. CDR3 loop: CASSPAGRNTEAFF. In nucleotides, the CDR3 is TGTGCCAGCTCACCGGCGGGAAGGAACACTGAAGCTTTCTTT.